Reported below is one TCR delta chain. The antigen is undetermined. TCRdb's protein, taken from a much larger clone, differs from this DNA's translation at residue 9, likely owing to a read error; the protein displayed comes from the DNA. TCRdb reran clone calling via CATT on the multiplex PCR reads. The sample holds around 50,000 delta-chain clones, 1.5% to 2% seen once. This sample was taken from a study of γδ T cells in repeated Plasmodium falciparum infection. As for the study in general: Age- and gender-matched Australian children served as comparison for malaria-exposed Malian children. Malian gammadelta TCRs were studied during no-transmission periods and across acute malaria episodes. Sampling occurred at baseline, pre-infection for selected infections, and 21 days post-infection. General study results and limits: The Malian cohort came from a small rural village of predominantly one ethnic group.

Flow sorting of PBMC yielded separate Vgamma9/Vdelta2+ and Vdelta2-negative gammadelta T cell populations for bulk repertoire analysis. J gave up 1 base and V 4 bases, and 21 bases lay outside the gene matches. Germline-derived CDR1 and CDR2 are TSWWSYY and QGS. The CDR3 sequence is 21 residues long. Material: gamma-delta T cells from blood. The chain recombines TRDV1 with TRDJ1, with 10 nucleotides matching TRDD3. Germline matching of the DNA provided the J gene here, since TCRdb leaves it blank. The TCR sequence derives from a pool of human donors (malaria-infected and uninfected, not separated). CDR3 residues: CALGGLRSHKLLGDVTDKLIF. The CDR3 DNA is TGTGCTCTTGGGGGTCTGAGGTCCCACAAGCTACTGGGGGATGTCACCGATAAACTCATCTTT.